This TCR beta chain is from a study of blood T cell repertoires in COVID-19. At the level of the study: Some COVID-19 samples were acute and others convalescent; all came from the United States, Italy and Spain. PBMCs, B-cell-depleted T cells, or T cells were the source of the cDNA or gDNA that made up the material.

V was clipped by 6 bases and J by 6 bases; unmatched bases: 10. CDR1 is MNHEY and CDR2 is SVGAGI in the germline V gene. This CDR3 is 14 amino acids long. In the study's own analysis: Nucleated cell number was recorded as an estimate derived from reference gene primer amplification. The protocol was immunoSEQ multiplex PCR, while the TCRdb copy is restricted to in-frame clones and leaves out a portion. V, J and clone size were drawn from that table, and D and trimming were deduced from the DNA. The table has under 200,000 clones, 90% seen once. This TCR was recovered from a man in his forties or fifties with acute or convalescent COVID-19. The chain links TRBV6-5 to TRBJ1-1, with 7 bases matching TRBD1. Sequencing was carried out using peripheral blood. The CDR3 loop reads CASRGLGQAPEAFF. The CDR3 coding sequence is TGTGCCAGCAGGGGACTCGGACAGGCGCCTGAAGCTTTCTTT.